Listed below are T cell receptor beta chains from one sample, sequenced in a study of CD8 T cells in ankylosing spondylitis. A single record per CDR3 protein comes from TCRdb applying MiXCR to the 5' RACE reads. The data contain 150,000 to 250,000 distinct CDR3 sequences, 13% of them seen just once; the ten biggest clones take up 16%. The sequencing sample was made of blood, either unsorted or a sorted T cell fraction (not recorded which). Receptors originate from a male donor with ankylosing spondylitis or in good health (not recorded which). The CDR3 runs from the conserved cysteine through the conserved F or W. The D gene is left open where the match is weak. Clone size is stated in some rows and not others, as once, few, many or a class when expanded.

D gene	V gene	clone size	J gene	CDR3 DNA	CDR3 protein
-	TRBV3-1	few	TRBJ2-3	TGTGCCAGCAGCCCTCAAGGTCTGAGACAGAGCACAGATACGCAGTATTTT	CASSPQGLRQSTDTQYF
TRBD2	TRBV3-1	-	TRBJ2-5	TGTGCCAGCAGCCAAGTCGCTAGCGGGCCTCAAGAGACCCAGTACTTC	CASSQVASGPQETQYF
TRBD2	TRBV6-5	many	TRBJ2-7	TGTGCCAGCAGCTTAGGACTAGCGGGAGGGTTAGTGTCCTACGAGCAGTACTTC	CASSLGLAGGLVSYEQYF
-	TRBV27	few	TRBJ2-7	TGTGCCAGCAGTTTTGAGGCAGGGAACTACGAGCAGTACTTC	CASSFEAGNYEQYF
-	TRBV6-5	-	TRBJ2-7	TGTGCCAGCAGTTACTCATGGGGGGACTCCTACGAGCAGTACTTC	CASSYSWGDSYEQYF
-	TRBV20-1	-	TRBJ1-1	TGCAGTGCTAGGGGCGGCGCTGAAGCTTTCTTT	CSARGGAEAFF
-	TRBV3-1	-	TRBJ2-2	TGTGCCAGCAGCCTACCCTACACCGGGGAGCTGTTTTTT	CASSLPYTGELFF
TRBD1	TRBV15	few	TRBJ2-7	TGTGCCACCAGCACAGGATCGACAGGGCCCAACGAGCAGTACTTC	CATSTGSTGPNEQYF
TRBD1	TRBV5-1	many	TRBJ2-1	TGCGCCAGCAACATAGGACAGGGACCCTACAATGAGCAGTTCTTC	CASNIGQGPYNEQFF
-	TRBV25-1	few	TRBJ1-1	TGTGCCAGCAGTGAAATAGGGCTTGGCACTGAAGCTTTCTTT	CASSEIGLGTEAFF
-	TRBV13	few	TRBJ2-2	TGTGCCAGCAGCCTTAGGCCTAACAGGGCTCAGAACACCGGGGAGCTGTTTTTT	CASSLRPNRAQNTGELFF
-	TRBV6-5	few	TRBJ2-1	TGTGCCAGCAGTTACTCCATCTCGAGGGCCAATGAGCAGTTCTTC	CASSYSISRANEQFF
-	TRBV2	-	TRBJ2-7	TGTGCCAGCAGTGAAGGCCCCGGGAACTCCTACGAGCAGTACTTC	CASSEGPGNSYEQYF
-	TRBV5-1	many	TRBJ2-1	TGCGCCAGCAGCTTGGTCGGGGGATCCTACAATGAGCAGTTCTTC	CASSLVGGSYNEQFF
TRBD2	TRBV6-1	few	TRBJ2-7	TGTGCCAGCAGTGAAACTAGCGGGGGACTTCATGACGAGCAGTACTTC	CASSETSGGLHDEQYF
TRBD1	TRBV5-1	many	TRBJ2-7	TGCGCCAGCAGCTGGACAGGAAGAAACTACGAGCAGTACTTC	CASSWTGRNYEQYF
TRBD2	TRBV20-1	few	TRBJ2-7	TGCAGTGCTAGAGACGGGAGGGCCGACTACGAGCAGTACTTC	CSARDGRADYEQYF
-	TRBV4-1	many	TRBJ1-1	TGCGCCAGCAGCCAAGTCGCGACGAACACTGAAGCTTTCTTT	CASSQVATNTEAFF
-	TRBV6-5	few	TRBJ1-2	TGTGCCAGCAGTTACTCGGCCTCCGGCTTCTACGGCTACACCTTC	CASSYSASGFYGYTF